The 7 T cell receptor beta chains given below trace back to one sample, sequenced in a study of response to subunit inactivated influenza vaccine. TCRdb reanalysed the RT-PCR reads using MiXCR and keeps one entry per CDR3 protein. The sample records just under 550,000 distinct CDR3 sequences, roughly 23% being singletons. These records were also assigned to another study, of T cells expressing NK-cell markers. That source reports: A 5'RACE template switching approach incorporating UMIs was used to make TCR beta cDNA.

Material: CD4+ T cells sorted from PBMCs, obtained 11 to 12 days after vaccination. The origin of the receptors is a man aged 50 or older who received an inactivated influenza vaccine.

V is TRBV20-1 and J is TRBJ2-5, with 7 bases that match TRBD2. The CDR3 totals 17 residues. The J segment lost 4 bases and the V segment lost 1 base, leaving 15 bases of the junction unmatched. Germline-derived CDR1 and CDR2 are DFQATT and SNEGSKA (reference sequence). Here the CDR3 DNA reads TGCAGTGCTAGAGTCGGACTAGGGACCCTCTGGGGAGAGACCCAGTACTTC. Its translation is CSARVGLGTLWGETQYF.

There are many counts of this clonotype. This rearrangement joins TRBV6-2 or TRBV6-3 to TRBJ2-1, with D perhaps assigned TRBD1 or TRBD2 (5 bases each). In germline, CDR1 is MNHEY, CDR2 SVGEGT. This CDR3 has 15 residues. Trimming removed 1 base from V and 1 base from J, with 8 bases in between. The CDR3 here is CASSYWGGSYNEQFF. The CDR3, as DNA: TGTGCCAGCAGTTACTGGGGCGGGTCCTACAATGAGCAGTTCTTC.

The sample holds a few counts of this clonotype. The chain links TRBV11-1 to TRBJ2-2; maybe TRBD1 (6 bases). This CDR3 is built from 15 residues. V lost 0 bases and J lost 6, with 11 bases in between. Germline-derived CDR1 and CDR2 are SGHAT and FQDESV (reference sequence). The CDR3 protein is CASSLARGYSGELFF. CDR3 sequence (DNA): TGTGCCAGCAGCTTAGCTAGGGGGTATTCCGGGGAGCTGTTTTTT.

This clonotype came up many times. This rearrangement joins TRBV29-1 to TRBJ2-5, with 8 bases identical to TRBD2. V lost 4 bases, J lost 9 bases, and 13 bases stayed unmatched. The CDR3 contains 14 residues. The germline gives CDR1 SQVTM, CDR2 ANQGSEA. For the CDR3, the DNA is TGCAGCGTTGGGGCGGGAGGCCCAACGGGGGCCCAGTACTTC. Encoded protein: CSVGAGGPTGAQYF.

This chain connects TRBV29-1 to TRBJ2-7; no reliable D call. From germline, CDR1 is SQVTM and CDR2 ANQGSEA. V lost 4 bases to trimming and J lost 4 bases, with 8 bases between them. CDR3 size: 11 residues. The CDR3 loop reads CSVAAAYEQYF. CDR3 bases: TGCAGCGTTGCGGCAGCGTACGAGCAGTACTTC.

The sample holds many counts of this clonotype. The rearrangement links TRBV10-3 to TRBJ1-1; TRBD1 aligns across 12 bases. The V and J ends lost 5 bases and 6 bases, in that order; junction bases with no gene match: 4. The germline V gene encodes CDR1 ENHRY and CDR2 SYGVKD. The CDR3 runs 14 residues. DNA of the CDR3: TGTGCCATCAGTAAGGGACAGGGGGCGGCTGAAGCTTTCTTT. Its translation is CAISKGQGAAEAFF.

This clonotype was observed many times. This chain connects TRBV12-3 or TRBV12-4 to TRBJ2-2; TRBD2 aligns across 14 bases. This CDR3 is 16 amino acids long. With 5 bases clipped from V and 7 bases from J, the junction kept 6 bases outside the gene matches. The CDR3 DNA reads TGTGCCAGCAGTCTGACTAGCGGGGGGGCCAGCGGGGAGCTGTTTTTT. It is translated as CASSLTSGGASGELFF.